This T cell receptor beta chain is from a study of somatic mutations in cytotoxic T cells in rheumatoid arthritis. Across the whole study: There were some V beta antibody-stained T-cell populations flow-sorted at nearly 100% purity, and these included V beta1+ cells sequenced for TCRB. Study-level points and caveats: Unlike healthy controls, rheumatoid arthritis patients had CD8+ clonality that increased with age. Per patient, the largest CD8+ clone was found to exceed 20% of CD8+ cells in about an eighth of the 65 cases.

Data came from immunoSEQ multiplex PCR; TCRdb stores just in-frame clones and leaves some out. This sample carries 2,000 to 3,000 clones, around 73% of them seen once, and the ten largest clones take around two fifths. Note on this clone: Its matching antigen is unknown.

Researchers isolated CD4+ and CD8+ cells by positive magnetic bead selection and then checked their purity by flow cytometry. This CDR3 comprises 15 residues. Per the germline V gene, CDR1 is SGDLS and CDR2 is YYNGEE. The V end lost 0 bases, the J end lost 0 bases, and 10 bases lay between the germline ends. This TCR was recovered from a man between 65 and 80 years old with rheumatoid arthritis. The chain has TRBV9 and TRBJ2-7; a possible D gene is TRBD2 (5 bases). What was sequenced was CD8+ T cells sorted from blood. In nucleotides, the CDR3 is TGTGCCAGCAGCGTAGATGAGGGCACCTCCTACGAGCAGTACTTC. Amino acid sequence: CASSVDEGTSYEQYF.